The source of this TCR beta chain is a study of blood T cell repertoires in COVID-19. Looking at the study overall: The analysed material was cDNA or gDNA that came from T cells, B-cell-depleted T cells, or PBMCs.

Germline V gene data show CDR1 as LGHNA and CDR2 as YSLEER. The CDR3 extends over 16 amino acids. Trimming cost V 0 bases and J 3 bases; bases outside gene matches: 4. Repertoires were generated with immunoSEQ multiplex PCR, while TCRdb's copy carries only in-frame clones and drops some. Of 140,000 to 150,000 clones in the sample, 87% are singletons; the top ten hold 35% to 40%. Source material: peripheral blood. This TCR was recovered from a man between 45 and 60 years old who had recovered from COVID-19. This chain connects TRBV4-3 to TRBJ1-5, with TRBD1 identical over 8 bases. CDR3 coding DNA: TGCGCCAGCAGCCAAGAAGCAGGGGGCTACAATCAGCCCCAGCATTTT. This codes for CASSQEAGGYNQPQHF.